The following is a T cell receptor beta chain sequence with its context. The antigen remains undetermined. The sample comes from a study of monozygotic twins with cystic fibrosis. General study results and limits: Low clonality (median roughly 0.0095) suggested a mostly naive repertoire. Unrelated CF individuals shared fewer identical clonotypes than monozygotic CF twins. Age, concordance and disease severity did not associate with shared CDR3 numbers. J usage was most co-twin-similar in 8 of 16 pairs, V in 13.

Produced via immunoSEQ multiplex PCR; TCRdb's table is partial and in-frame only. The sample includes 20,000 to 25,000 clones, 97% of them seen just once. The V and J ends lost 4 bases and 0 bases respectively, with 1 base between them. The germline gives CDR1 MNHEY, CDR2 SMNVEV (reference sequence). The CDR3 extends over 13 amino acids. The TCR originated in a girl aged 10 to 17 with cystic fibrosis. The V and J genes are TRBV27 and TRBJ2-6; D not certain. The sequencing sample was made of blood. CDR3 sequence (DNA): TGTGCCAGCAGTTCCTCTGGGGCCAACGTCCTGACTTTC. It yields the protein CASSSSGANVLTF. The variable domain in full, completed from reference TRBV27 and TRBJ2-6, reads EAQVTQNPRYLITVTGKKLTVTCSQNMNHEYMSWYRQDPGLGLRQIYYSMNVEVTDKGDVPEGYKVSRKEKRNFPLILESPSPNQTSLYFCASSSSGANVLTFGAGSRLTVL.